These T cell receptor beta chains were read from a single sample in a study of identifying expanded T cells in peripheral blood. Using immunoSEQ multiplex PCR, the repertoire was profiled, and TCRdb retains in-frame clones only, with some absent. The sample carries tens of thousands of clones, 70% to 90% recorded once. Sequences were obtained from blood. These TCRs come from a person aged 18 to 75 in good health. CDR3s include the opening cysteine and the closing phenylalanine or tryptophan. The order of the fields is V gene, J gene, D gene, CDR3 length, clone size, CDR3 DNA, CDR3 protein. The D gene is left open where the match is weak. The size entry is marked missing in some rows and otherwise reads once, few, many or a size class.

TRBV9,TRBJ2-5,TRBD1,15,.,TGTGCCAGCAGCGTAGCAAGGGACAGGGAAGAGACCCAGTACTTC,CASSVARDREETQYF
TRBV30,TRBJ1-2,.,14,.,TGTGCCTGGAAGGGTCGTCCAGCTAACTATGGCTACACCTTC,CAWKGRPANYGYTF
TRBV6-1,TRBJ1-3,.,13,few,TGTGCCAGCAGTTCCTCTCCGGGAAACACCATATATTTT,CASSSSPGNTIYF
TRBV12-5,TRBJ2-1,.,13,.,TGTGCTAGTGGTTTGGCGAGTTACAATGAGCAGTTCTTC,CASGLASYNEQFF
TRBV2,TRBJ2-5,.,16,once,TGTGCCAGCAGTCGGGACCGGGGGCAGGGGCAAGAGACCCAGTACTTC,CASSRDRGQGQETQYF
TRBV2,TRBJ1-1,TRBD1,14,.,TGTGCCCCACGGCCGACAGGGGGAGTCACTGAAGCTTTCTTT,CAPRPTGGVTEAFF
TRBV10-3,TRBJ2-7,TRBD1,18,once,TGTGCCATCAGTGCGGGACAGGCTAGCTCAATACCCTCCTACGAGCAGTACTTC,CAISAGQASSIPSYEQYF
TRBV5-1,TRBJ2-1,.,16,.,TGCGCCAGCAGCTTAGGAGGGACAATCTCCTACAATGAGCAGTTCTTC,CASSLGGTISYNEQFF
TRBV30,TRBJ1-2,TRBD1,15,once,TGTGCCCGCCTAGACGACAGGGGATGGGTCTATGGCTACACCTTC,CARLDDRGWVYGYTF
TRBV4-3,TRBJ1-1,TRBD1,13,once,TGCGCCAGCGGGACAGGGGGAGACACTGAAGCTTTCTTT,CASGTGGDTEAFF
TRBV6-1,TRBJ2-1,.,12,.,TGTGCCAGCAGTAAACATGGGAATGAGCAGTTCTTC,CASSKHGNEQFF
TRBV28,TRBJ2-7,.,17,.,TGTGCCAGCAGTAGAAGCAAAGGTGCGGGGGCATCCTACGAGCAGTACTTC,CASSRSKGAGASYEQYF
TRBV18,TRBJ1-6,.,15,.,TGTGCCAGCTCAATTACAAGCTCCTATAATTCACCCCTCCACTTT,CASSITSSYNSPLHF
TRBV6-5,TRBJ2-3,.,14,.,TGTGCCAGCAGTTTAGGATCCCACACAGATACGCAGTATTTT,CASSLGSHTDTQYF
TRBV4-1,TRBJ2-7,.,14,.,TGCGCCAGCAGCCCCCGGGACGGGTTTGACGAGCAGTACTTC,CASSPRDGFDEQYF
TRBV4-3,TRBJ2-7,TRBD2,16,once,TGCGCCAGCAGCCAAACTTTAGCGGGAGAGTCCTACGAGCAGTACTTC,CASSQTLAGESYEQYF
TRBV5-1,TRBJ2-5,.,12,once,TGCGCCAGCAGCTTGGACAGGCCCCCCGGGAACTTC,CASSLDRPPGNF
TRBV20-1,TRBJ2-2,.,11,few,TGCAGTGTTCAGACTGTCGGGGAGCTGTTTTTT,CSVQTVGELFF
TRBV7-3,TRBJ2-3,.,14,.,TGTGCCAGCAGCTTTCGGGGCGTGTCAGATACGCAGTATTTT,CASSFRGVSDTQYF
TRBV6-4,TRBJ2-3,.,15,.,TGTGCCAGCAGTGACTCCCGGGGGGCAACAGATACGCAGTATTTT,CASSDSRGATDTQYF
TRBV30,TRBJ2-1,.,12,.,TGTGCCTGGAGTGGGGGGGTCAATGAGCAGTTCTTC,CAWSGGVNEQFF
TRBV28,TRBJ2-7,.,16,.,TGTGCCAGCAGTTTGGTTTCGACGGGACTGAGATACGAGCAGTACTTC,CASSLVSTGLRYEQYF
TRBV19,TRBJ1-4,.,11,.,TGTGCCAGTAGTATATACGAAAAACTGTTTTTT,CASSIYEKLFF
TRBV28,TRBJ2-3,TRBD2,16,.,TGTGCCAGCAGTTCCACCTGGGGGGGAAGCACAGATACGCAGTATTTT,CASSSTWGGSTDTQYF
TRBV23-1,TRBJ1-4,.,17,.,TGCGCCAGCAGTCAATGGGTTAGGGTTGCAACTAATGAAAAACTGTTTTTT,CASSQWVRVATNEKLFF
TRBV4-1,TRBJ1-2,.,14,.,TGCGCCAGCAGCCTCGAAAACCCGAACTATGGCTACACCTTC,CASSLENPNYGYTF
TRBV6-4,TRBJ2-1,TRBD2,14,.,TGTGCCAGCAGTGCTAGCGGTTCCTACAATGAGCAGTTCTTC,CASSASGSYNEQFF
TRBV10-1,TRBJ2-7,.,12,.,TGCGCCAGCAGCTCAAGCTCCTACGAGCAGTACTTC,CASSSSSYEQYF
TRBV4-1,TRBJ2-1,.,16,.,TGCGCCAGCAGCCAAGATGAGGGGGGGTCCTACAATGAGCAGTTCTTC,CASSQDEGGSYNEQFF
TRBV5-4,TRBJ2-7,.,15,.,TGTGCCAGCAGCTTAGGGGCGGGTATCTCCTACGAGCAGTACTTC,CASSLGAGISYEQYF
TRBV5-8,TRBJ2-7,.,15,.,TGTGCCAGCAGCCAAGAGGCTAGCTCCTCCTACGAGCAGTACTTC,CASSQEASSSYEQYF
TRBV4-1,TRBJ2-3,.,16,once,TGCGCCAGCAGCCAAGAGATACACAGATACACAGATACGCAGTATTTT,CASSQEIHRYTDTQYF
TRBV5-1,TRBJ2-5,.,13,.,TGCGCCAGCAGCTTCCAGGGAGATACGACCCAGTACTTC,CASSFQGDTTQYF
TRBV28,TRBJ2-7,TRBD2,14,.,TGTGCCAGCAGTAGGACTAGCGCAAGCTACGAGCAGTACTTC,CASSRTSASYEQYF
TRBV27,TRBJ2-2,.,14,.,TGTGCCAGCAGGTGGGACACAGGGTCCGGGGAGCTGTTTTTT,CASRWDTGSGELFF
TRBV6-5,TRBJ1-1,.,13,.,TGTGCCAGCAGTTTAGGGGGGCTCACTGAAGCTTTCTTT,CASSLGGLTEAFF
TRBV5-5,TRBJ2-3,TRBD2,13,.,TGTGCCAGCAGCTGGACTAGTACAGATACGCAGTATTTT,CASSWTSTDTQYF
TRBV6-1,TRBJ1-1,.,12,once,TGTGCCAGCAGTGAAGCCAGCGCAATCGCTTTCTTT,CASSEASAIAFF
TRBV11-2,TRBJ1-3,.,15,.,TGTGCCAGCAGCTTAGCATGGACCTCTGGAAACACCATATATTTT,CASSLAWTSGNTIYF
TRBV19,TRBJ1-1,.,14,.,TGTGCCAGTATCGAAGGACAGATGAACACTGAAGCTTTCTTT,CASIEGQMNTEAFF
TRBV6-1,TRBJ1-5,TRBD1,16,few,TGTGCCAGCAGTGAAGGGGAGGGACAGGGTAATCAGCCCCAGCATTTT,CASSEGEGQGNQPQHF
TRBV29-1,TRBJ2-7,TRBD2,15,.,TGCAGCGTTGAGTTCAGCGGGGGCAGCTCCTACGAGCAGTACTTC,CSVEFSGGSSYEQYF
TRBV5-5,TRBJ2-3,.,13,.,TGTGCCAGCAGCCCCGGACCCGGGACCCTTGAGTATTTT,CASSPGPGTLEYF
TRBV9,TRBJ2-1,TRBD2,15,.,TGTGCCAGCAGCCCAAGGACTAGCGGCTACAATGAGCAGTTCTTC,CASSPRTSGYNEQFF
TRBV28,TRBJ2-5,.,12,once,TGTGCCAGCGGTCGAGGGGAAGAGACCCAGTACTTC,CASGRGEETQYF
TRBV15,TRBJ2-7,.,14,.,TGTGCCACCAGCTTCTCAGGGCCCTTTGCCGAGCAGTACTTC,CATSFSGPFAEQYF
TRBV19,TRBJ2-3,TRBD2,16,.,TGTGCCAGTAGTATTCTGGCGGGGGGACCCACAGATACGCAGTATTTT,CASSILAGGPTDTQYF
TRBV2,TRBJ1-1,.,13,.,TGTGCCGGCAACAGGGTGGGGAACACTGAAGCTTTCTTT,CAGNRVGNTEAFF
TRBV5-1,TRBJ2-7,TRBD2,17,.,TGCGCCAGCAGCTTCAACTCCCCACTAGCGGGAACCTACGAGCAGTACTTC,CASSFNSPLAGTYEQYF
TRBV11-2,TRBJ1-1,TRBD1,14,.,TGTGCCAGCAGCCGGACAGGGGCGAGCACTGAAGCTTTCTTT,CASSRTGASTEAFF
TRBV6-4,TRBJ2-3,TRBD2,14,.,TGTGCCAGTAGTGACACTAGCGGGGCAGATACGCAGTATTTT,CASSDTSGADTQYF
TRBV5-1,TRBJ1-3,TRBD1,14,.,TGCGCCAGCAGCCCGGGGACAGGGGGTGATACCATATATTTT,CASSPGTGGDTIYF